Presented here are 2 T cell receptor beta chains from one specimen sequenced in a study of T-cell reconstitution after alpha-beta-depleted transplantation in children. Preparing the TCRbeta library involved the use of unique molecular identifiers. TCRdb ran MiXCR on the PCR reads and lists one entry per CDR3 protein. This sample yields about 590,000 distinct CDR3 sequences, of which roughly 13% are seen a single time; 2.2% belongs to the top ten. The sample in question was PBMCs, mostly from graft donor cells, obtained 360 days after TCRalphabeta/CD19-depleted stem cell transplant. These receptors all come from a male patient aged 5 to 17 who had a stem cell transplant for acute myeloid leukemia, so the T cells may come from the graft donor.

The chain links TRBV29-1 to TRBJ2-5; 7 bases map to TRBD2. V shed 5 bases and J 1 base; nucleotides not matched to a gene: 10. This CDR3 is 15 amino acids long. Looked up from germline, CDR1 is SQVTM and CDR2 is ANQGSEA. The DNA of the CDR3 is TGCAGCGTTTTCGGGGTAGCGGGTGGCCAAGAGACCCAGTACTTC. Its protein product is CSVFGVAGGQETQYF.

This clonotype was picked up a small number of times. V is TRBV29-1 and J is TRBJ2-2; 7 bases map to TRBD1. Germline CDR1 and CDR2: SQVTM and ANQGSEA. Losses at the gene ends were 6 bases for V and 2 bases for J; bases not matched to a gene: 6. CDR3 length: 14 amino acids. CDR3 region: CSVGTEPNTGELFF. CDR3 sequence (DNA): TGCAGCGTGGGGACAGAGCCAAACACCGGGGAGCTGTTTTTT.